A selection of T cell receptor beta chains follows, all from one sample in a study of graft-versus-host responses after intestinal transplantation. The data were produced by immunoSEQ multiplex PCR, yet TCRdb's version contains in-frame clones alone and is incomplete. The repertoire includes 89,000 or so clones, roughly four fifths of them detected once, and 0.75% to 0.85% sits in the top ten. Antigens of these TCRs are unknown. The sample in question was unstimulated CD4+ T cells sorted from spleen or lymph node cells, obtained before intestinal transplant. These receptors all stem from a human donor who received an intestinal transplant. Both conserved end residues are part of each CDR3. A D gene is named only where the DNA matches it firmly. Part of the rows lack a size; the others show once, few, many or a class for expanded clones.

TRBJ2-1,TRBD1,-,TRBV4-1,CASSQVFGTGGKSEQFF,TGCGCCAGCAGCCAAGTCTTCGGGACAGGGGGAAAAAGTGAGCAGTTCTTC
TRBJ1-1,TRBD1,-,TRBV19,CASSPIGTGRAFF,TGTGCCAGTAGTCCCATCGGGACAGGGAGGGCTTTCTTT
TRBJ2-7,TRBD1,-,TRBV5-4,CASSTGQGSSYEQYF,TGTGCCAGCAGCACAGGACAGGGCAGCTCCTACGAGCAGTACTTC
TRBJ1-5,TRBD1,-,TRBV18,CASTTQGATDQPQHF,TGTGCCAGCACGACACAGGGGGCCACTGATCAGCCCCAGCATTTT
TRBJ1-1,TRBD1,few,TRBV5-6,CASSPWDRGDTEAFF,TGTGCCAGCAGCCCCTGGGACAGGGGGGACACTGAAGCTTTCTTT
TRBJ2-5,-,-,TRBV10-3,CAIRAGTGETQYF,TGTGCCATCAGAGCCGGGACTGGGGAGACCCAGTACTTC
TRBJ2-3,TRBD2,-,TRBV9,CASSARGRWSQYF,TGTGCCAGCAGCGCACGCGGGAGGTGGTCGCAGTATTTT
TRBJ2-1,-,-,TRBV4-2,CASSQAVYSVNNYNEQFF,TGTGCCAGCAGCCAAGCCGTTTATAGCGTCAATAATTACAATGAGCAGTTCTTC
TRBJ2-3,-,-,TRBV25-1,CASRDGQVDTQYF,TGTGCCAGCAGGGACGGACAAGTGGATACGCAGTATTTT
TRBJ2-1,TRBD2,-,TRBV7-2,CASRVTGTSGAYNEQFF,TGTGCCAGCAGAGTTACCGGGACTAGCGGGGCATACAATGAGCAGTTCTTC
TRBJ2-3,-,-,TRBV12-2,CASRLGPLIAGGPTDTQYF,TGTGCAAGTCGCTTAGGTCCCCTAATAGCGGGAGGGCCCACAGATACGCAGTATTTT
TRBJ2-7,TRBD2,-,TRBV11-1,CASSSLGGSSYEQYF,TGTGCCAGCAGTTCTTTGGGGGGGTCCTCCTACGAGCAGTACTTC
TRBJ2-7,TRBD2,-,TRBV27,CASSLGGGGEQYF,TGTGCCAGCAGTCTGGGGGGGGGTGGGGAGCAGTACTTC
TRBJ1-6,TRBD1,-,TRBV28,CASRDITGTANSPLHF,TGTGCCAGCAGAGATATTACCGGGACAGCTAATTCACCCCTCCACTTT
TRBJ2-7,-,-,TRBV28,CASSLEREQYF,-
TRBJ2-3,TRBD2,-,TRBV5-1,CASVGTSGVTDTQYF,TGCGCCAGCGTAGGGACTAGCGGGGTAACAGATACGCAGTATTTT
TRBJ2-7,TRBD1,-,TRBV30,CAWSFRGQPLGEQYF,TGTGCCTGGAGTTTTCGGGGACAGCCCCTAGGGGAGCAGTACTTC
TRBJ2-5,TRBD2,-,TRBV6-5,CASSGGSGRTQYF,TGTGCCAGTAGCGGGGGCTCGGGGAGGACCCAGTACTTC
TRBJ2-7,-,-,TRBV7-8,CASSRVAPGAYEQYF,TGTGCCAGCAGCCGCGTGGCCCCAGGGGCATACGAGCAGTACTTC
TRBJ1-4,-,-,TRBV30,CAWRGRGGPNEKLFF,TGTGCCTGGAGGGGCCGGGGGGGCCCAAATGAAAAACTGTTTTTT
TRBJ1-1,-,few,TRBV18,CASSAGKGTNTEAFF,TGTGCCAGCTCCGCGGGGAAGGGAACGAACACTGAAGCTTTCTTT
TRBJ2-3,TRBD2,-,TRBV29-1,CSGTPPGGRSDTQYF,TGCAGCGGCACCCCCCCGGGGGGGAGATCAGATACGCAGTATTTT
TRBJ2-7,TRBD1,-,TRBV30,CAWTGTGGLEQYF,TGTGCCTGGACTGGGACAGGGGGACTCGAGCAGTACTTC
TRBJ1-1,TRBD1,once,TRBV7-2,CASSWTGTSTEAFF,TGTGCCAGCAGCTGGACAGGGACGAGCACTGAAGCTTTCTTT
TRBJ2-7,TRBD2,few,TRBV7-9,CASSLVRLAGYEQYF,TGTGCCAGCAGCTTAGTGCGCCTAGCGGGTTACGAGCAGTACTTC
TRBJ1-4,-,-,TRBV20-1,CSAAGDEKLFF,TGCAGTGCCGCCGGGGATGAAAAACTGTTTTTT
TRBJ2-2,-,-,TRBV18,CASSPLQGHTGELFF,TGTGCCAGCTCACCACTTCAGGGGCACACCGGGGAGCTGTTTTTT
TRBJ2-5,TRBD2,-,TRBV11-2,CASSLEGLAAVETQYF,TGTGCCAGCAGCTTAGAGGGACTAGCCGCGGTGGAGACCCAGTACTTC
TRBJ2-7,-,-,TRBV6-1,CASRPTDRLNYEQYF,TGTGCCAGCAGGCCCACGGACAGACTCAACTACGAGCAGTACTTC
TRBJ2-7,-,once,TRBV19,CAAGAGGSEQYF,TGTGCCGCAGGGGCCGGCGGGAGCGAGCAGTACTTC
TRBJ2-1,TRBD2,-,TRBV4-1,CASSQTPPRGDEQFF,TGCGCCAGCAGCCAAACTCCCCCTCGGGGGGATGAGCAGTTCTTC
TRBJ1-1,-,-,TRBV5-1,CASSRNRVENTEAFF,TGCGCCAGCAGCAGGAACAGGGTCGAGAACACTGAAGCTTTCTTT
TRBJ2-2,-,once,TRBV5-3,CARRYEGQGLTSGRNTGELFF,TGTGCCAGAAGGTATGAGGGACAGGGCCTTACTAGCGGACGGAACACCGGGGAGCTGTTTTTT
TRBJ2-3,TRBD2,-,TRBV29-1,CSVEAALARTDTQYF,TGCAGCGTTGAAGCGGCACTAGCGCGGACAGATACGCAGTATTTT
TRBJ2-5,TRBD2,-,TRBV9,CASSVGSGGQETQYF,TGTGCCAGCAGCGTAGGTAGCGGGGGGCAAGAGACCCAGTACTTC
TRBJ1-2,-,-,TRBV14,CASSQVRDSYYGYTF,TGTGCCAGCAGCCAAGTAAGAGACAGTTACTATGGCTACACCTTC
TRBJ2-7,TRBD2,-,TRBV4-2,CASSQDLAGGGEQYF,TGTGCCAGCAGCCAAGACCTAGCGGGAGGAGGCGAGCAGTACTTC
TRBJ2-3,TRBD2,-,TRBV18,CASSSLSGGATDTQYF,TGTGCCAGCTCATCACTTAGCGGGGGGGCAACAGATACGCAGTATTTT
TRBJ1-5,-,-,TRBV30,CAWSVRGPQHF,TGTGCCTGGAGTGTACGGGGGCCCCAGCATTTT
TRBJ2-5,-,-,TRBV15,CATSRDQISAVEETQYF,TGTGCCACCAGCAGAGATCAAATTAGCGCGGTGGAAGAGACCCAGTACTTC
TRBJ1-5,-,-,TRBV7-8,CASSLLYAYQPQHF,TGTGCCAGCAGCCTACTTTATGCTTATCAGCCCCAGCATTTT
TRBJ2-2,-,once,TRBV11-2,CASLIGRARLNTGELFF,TGTGCCAGCTTGATAGGCAGGGCCCGCCTGAACACCGGGGAGCTGTTTTTT
TRBJ2-3,TRBD2,-,TRBV29-1,CSASGSHTDTQYF,TGCAGCGCAAGCGGGAGTCACACAGATACGCAGTATTTT
TRBJ2-1,-,-,TRBV19,CASSNVAGSYNEQFF,TGTGCCAGTAGTAACGTAGCCGGATCCTACAATGAGCAGTTCTTC
TRBJ2-3,TRBD2,-,TRBV9,CASSVSGGGTDTQYF,TGTGCCAGCAGCGTTAGCGGGGGGGGCACAGATACGCAGTATTTT
TRBJ2-7,-,-,TRBV5-1,CASSPRTSSYEQYF,TGCGCCAGCAGCCCCCGGACTTCCAGCTACGAGCAGTACTTC
TRBJ2-7,TRBD1,-,TRBV6-5,CASSYSVGTAYEQYF,TGTGCCAGCAGTTACTCGGTCGGGACAGCCTACGAGCAGTACTTC
TRBJ2-2,-,-,TRBV6-1,CASREQGWTGELFF,TGTGCCAGCAGAGAACAGGGTTGGACCGGGGAGCTGTTTTTT
TRBJ2-6,-,-,TRBV15,CATSRGFSGANVLTF,TGTGCCACCAGCAGGGGCTTCTCTGGGGCCAACGTCCTGACTTTC
TRBJ2-7,TRBD1,-,TRBV28,CASSFWTGSYEQYF,TGTGCCAGCAGTTTTTGGACAGGTTCCTACGAGCAGTACTTC
TRBJ2-7,TRBD1,-,TRBV4-2,CASSLTTGGNIYEQYF,TGTGCCAGCAGCCTGACCACAGGGGGCAATATCTACGAGCAGTACTTC
TRBJ1-2,TRBD1,-,TRBV30,CAWSGQGADGYTF,TGTGCCTGGAGTGGACAGGGGGCTGATGGCTACACCTTC
TRBJ1-4,-,-,TRBV5-1,CASSLDRDREKLFF,TGCGCCAGCAGCTTGGACAGGGACCGTGAAAAACTGTTTTTT
TRBJ2-1,-,-,TRBV2,CASSRDNEQFF,TGTGCCAGCAGTCGGGACAATGAGCAGTTCTTC
TRBJ1-4,-,-,TRBV5-1,CASSATATTNEKLFF,TGCGCCAGCAGCGCGACAGCGACAACTAATGAAAAACTGTTTTTT